This TCR beta chain was identified in a study of CD8+CD57+ T cells in acquired aplastic anemia (dated by TCRdb to between 2017 and 2018). For the study in its entirety: DNA extracted from sorted CD4+ and CD8+ cells had a mean of 3.2 ug, with a range of roughly 0.18 to 27.4 ug. A CD8+CD57+ expansion meant a frequency higher than the mean frequency seen in healthy subjects.

The CDR3 covers 15 residues, taking in both the cysteine and the phenylalanine. Only the CDR3 DNA is retained, 45 bases long and in frame from the first base. Per the germline V gene (reference sequence), LNHNV is the CDR1 and YYDKDF is the CDR2. In regard to this clonotype: The antigen this receptor binds is unknown. One end of the junction does not line up with germline, which may come from a read error.

Findings and caveats that apply to the study as a whole: Patients and healthy controls showed no significant difference in CD8+ Simpson's diversity (P=0.060). About 30 CD8+ CDR3 sequences were found to be shared between patients and controls, but these sequences appeared to be highly expressed in patients and within the immunodominant clones of the patients.

TCR beta VDJ combination and CDR3 sequence profiling used genomic DNA as the template. An Illumina HiSeq 2000 was used for TCR repertoire sequencing. As for the authors' bioinformatics: TRBV/TRBJ rearrangement plots, CDR3 size and DJ length profiles, and Simpson's diversity index were used to evaluate the repertoires. The immunodominant clone was defined as the most abundant DNA sequence in deep sequencing data. CDR3 amino acid sequences were screened for sharing across subjects and were compared with published repertoires and the VDJdb database. TCRdb trimmed public reads at Q25 via fastp, called clones via MiXCR and kept in-frame beta chains. Entries that share a CDR3 protein sequence are merged under the most common genes and DNA. The V and J calls follow TCRdb's processing rather than the paper's. In all, the sample holds roughly 250,000 distinct CDR3 sequences, and 82% of those were seen once. The ten largest clones capture approximately 42% of the sample.

Flow cytometry had shown CD8+CD57+ cell expansion in the patients selected for sequencing. Severe acquired aplastic anemia was diagnosed in all patients according to International Study of Aplastic Anemia and Agranulocytosis and Camitta criteria. At the time blood was sampled, none of the patients had received any therapy. The study deep-sequenced TCR repertoires of sorted CD4+ and CD8+ blood T cells from severe aplastic anemia patients and healthy subjects. In the USA, patient enrollment took place under clinicaltrials.gov protocols 00001620, 01623167, 00001397, 00071045, 00081523 and 00961064. Ficoll-Paque density gradient centrifugation was used to isolate peripheral blood mononuclear cells. Before DNA extraction, CD4+ and CD8+ T cells were sorted with FACS or magnetic beads.

The sequenced sample was sorted CD4+, CD8+, or CD8+CD57+ T cells (not recorded which) from PBMCs. This TCR was recovered from a human donor with aplastic anemia. The receptor chain draws on TRBV15 and TRBJ2-3; 10 junctional bases match TRBD1. The J call may be in error: the DNA end matches TRBJ2-1 better. The sequenced DNA: TGTGCCGCCAGCAGAGGTGGACAGGGGGGAGATGAGCAGTTCTTC. This yields the protein CAASRGGQGGDEQFF.